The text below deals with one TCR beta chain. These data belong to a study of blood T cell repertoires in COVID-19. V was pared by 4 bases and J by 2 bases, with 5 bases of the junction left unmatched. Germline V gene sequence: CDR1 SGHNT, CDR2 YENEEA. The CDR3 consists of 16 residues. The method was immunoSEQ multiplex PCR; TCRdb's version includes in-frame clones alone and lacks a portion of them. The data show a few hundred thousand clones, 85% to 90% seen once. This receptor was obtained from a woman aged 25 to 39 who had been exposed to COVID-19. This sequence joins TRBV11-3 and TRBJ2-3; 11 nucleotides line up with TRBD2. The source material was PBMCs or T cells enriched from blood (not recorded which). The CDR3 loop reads CASSSGTSGNTDTQYF. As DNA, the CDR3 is TGTGCCAGCAGCTCCGGGACTAGCGGAAACACAGATACGCAGTATTTT.